Presented here are 9 T cell receptor beta chains from one specimen sequenced in a study of blood T cells in healthy people across ages. A J-beta primer mix and a sample-barcoded 5' primer were used in a second PCR of roughly 7 to 12 cycles. TCRdb reprocessed the 5' RACE reads via MiXCR and lists one record per CDR3 protein. This table has fewer than 2 million distinct CDR3 sequences, about two fifths appearing once. Sequencing input: blood. All receptors derive from a human donor in good health.

This rearrangement joins TRBV20-1 to TRBJ2-3, with 8 bases fitting TRBD1. Trimming removed 1 base from V and 5 bases from J; junction bases left unmatched: 11. The CDR3 covers 16 residues. The germline V gene has CDR1 DFQATT and CDR2 SNEGSKA (reference sequence). CDR3 nucleotides: TGCAGTGCTAGAGTTCGGAGCAGGGGGCTAAGAGATACGCAGTATTTT. Residues: CSARVRSRGLRDTQYF.

This clonotype was seen more than once but under ten times. The chain joins TRBV4-3 to TRBJ2-3, with TRBD2 matching 9 bases. CDR1 and CDR2 (germline): LGHNA, YSLEER. The V segment lost 0 bases and the J segment 2 bases; nucleotides outside the gene matches: 9. The CDR3 covers 18 residues. The CDR3 loop reads CASSQEVGLAGNTDTQYF. The CDR3 nucleotides read TGCGCCAGCAGCCAAGAAGTGGGGCTAGCGGGGAACACAGATACGCAGTATTTT.

The CDR3 spells CSARSDRACEQYF. The DNA of the CDR3 is TGCAGTGCTAGAAGTGACAGGGCCTGCGAGCAGTACTTC. The chain combines TRBV20-1 with TRBJ2-7, with 7 bases matching TRBD1. Germline CDR1 reads DFQATT; CDR2 reads SNEGSKA (reference sequence). The CDR3 length is 13 residues. V dropped 2 bases and J dropped 6; count of bases not matched to a gene: 7.

Notes on this clonotype: Germline and junction disagree at one end, which may indicate a read error. The rearrangement uses TRBV5-1 and TRBJ2-7; maybe TRBD1 (6 bases). From germline, CDR1 is SGHRS and CDR2 YFSETQ. The CDR3 contains 14 residues. CDR3 DNA sequence: TGCGCCAGCAGTTTGGACAGCAGATCCTACGAGCAGTACTTC. It yields the protein CASSLDSRSYEQYF.

This clonotype was observed a few times. This chain joins TRBV7-9 and TRBJ2-1, with D possibly matching TRBD2 (7 bases). The CDR3 runs 17 residues. Per the germline V gene, CDR1 is SEHNR and CDR2 is FQNEAQ (reference sequence). The germline V and J ends were trimmed by 4 bases and 4 bases, with 20 bases remaining between them. The CDR3 DNA follows: TGTGCCAGCAGCTCTCCTGAGGGAGGGGGAAAATACAATGAGCAGTTCTTC. This sequence encodes CASSSPEGGGKYNEQFF.

The rearrangement joins TRBV7-9 to TRBJ2-5, with unresolved D. CDR1 and CDR2 (germline): SEHNR, FQNEAQ (reference sequence). The ends were cut back, 5 bases at V and 2 bases at J, with 18 bases in the middle. CDR3 length: 16 amino acids. The CDR3 bases are TGTGCCAGCAGCGCTTTGATAGGTGTTCGACAAGAGACCCAGTACTTC. Translation: CASSALIGVRQETQYF.

On this clonotype itself: The junction and the germline gene differ at one end; a read error may be behind it. This chain connects TRBV6-5 to TRBJ1-1, with a weak D call TRBD1 (5 bases). Germline CDR1 reads MNHEY; CDR2 reads SVGAGI. The CDR3 sequence is 13 residues long. CDR3 nucleotide sequence: TGTGCCAGCAGTTACAGGGAAGGGACTGAAACTTTCTTT. Residues: CASSYREGTETFF.

A few counts support this clonotype. The gene calls are TRBV6-5 and TRBJ2-5; a possible D gene is TRBD2 (6 bases). Germline assignment: CDR1 MNHEY and CDR2 SVGAGI. The V and J ends lost 6 bases and 4 bases respectively, with 12 bases between them. The CDR3 is made up of 13 amino acids. CDR3 residues: CASSLGLPETQYF. In nucleotides, the CDR3 is TGTGCCAGCAGCCTGGGACTGCCAGAGACCCAGTACTTC.

This clonotype was observed a handful of times. The CDR3 here is CASSQAFSKVYNEQFF. DNA of the CDR3: TGCGCCAGCAGCCAGGCTTTCTCGAAAGTGTACAATGAGCAGTTCTTC. The J gene is TRBJ2-1, the V gene TRBV4-1; no clear D gene. This CDR3 comprises 16 residues. The germline V gene encodes CDR1 MGHRA and CDR2 YSYEKL. V was clipped by 3 bases and J by 4 bases, with 16 bases between them.